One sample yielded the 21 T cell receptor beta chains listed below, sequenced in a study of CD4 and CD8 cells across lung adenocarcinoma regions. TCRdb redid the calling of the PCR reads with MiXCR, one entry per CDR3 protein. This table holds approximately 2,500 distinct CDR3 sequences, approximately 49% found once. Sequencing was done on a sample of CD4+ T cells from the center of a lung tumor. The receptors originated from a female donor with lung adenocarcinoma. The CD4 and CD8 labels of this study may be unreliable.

CDR3 sequence reads: CASSVSFSGGSYNEQFF. The CDR3 region has the DNA TGTGCCAGCAGCGTCTCGTTCAGCGGGGGCTCCTACAATGAGCAGTTCTTC. The chain is built from TRBV9 and TRBJ2-1, with 8 positions matching TRBD2. The trim removed 2 bases at V and 0 bases at J, leaving 7 bases unmatched. The CDR3 length is 17 residues. Per the germline V gene, CDR1 is SGDLS and CDR2 is YYNGEE.

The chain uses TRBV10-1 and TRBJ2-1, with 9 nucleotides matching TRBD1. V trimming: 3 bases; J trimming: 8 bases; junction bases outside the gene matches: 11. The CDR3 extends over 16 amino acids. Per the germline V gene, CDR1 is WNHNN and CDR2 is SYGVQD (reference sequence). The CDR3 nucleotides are TGCGCCAGCAGTGAATTCGGACAGGGGAGTATCGATGAGCAGTTCTTC. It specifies CASSEFGQGSIDEQFF.

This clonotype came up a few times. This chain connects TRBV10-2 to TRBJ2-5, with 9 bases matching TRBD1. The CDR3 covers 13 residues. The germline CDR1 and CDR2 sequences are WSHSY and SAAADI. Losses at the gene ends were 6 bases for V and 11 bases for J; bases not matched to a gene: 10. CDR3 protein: CASREQGAGEQYF. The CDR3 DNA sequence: TGCGCCAGCAGGGAACAGGGGGCAGGGGAGCAGTACTTC.

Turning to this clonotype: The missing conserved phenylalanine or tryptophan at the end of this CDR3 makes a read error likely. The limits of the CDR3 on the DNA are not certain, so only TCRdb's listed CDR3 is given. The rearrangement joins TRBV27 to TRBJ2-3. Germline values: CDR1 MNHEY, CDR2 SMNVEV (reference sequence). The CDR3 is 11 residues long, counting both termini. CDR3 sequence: CASILPWSQSR.

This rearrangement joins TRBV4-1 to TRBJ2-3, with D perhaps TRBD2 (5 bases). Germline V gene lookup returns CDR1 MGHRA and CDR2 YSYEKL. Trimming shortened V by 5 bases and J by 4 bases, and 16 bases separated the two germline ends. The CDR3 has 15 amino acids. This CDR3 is CASSGAASPPDTQYF. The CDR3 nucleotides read TGCGCCAGCAGCGGAGCGGCATCACCCCCAGATACGCAGTATTTT.

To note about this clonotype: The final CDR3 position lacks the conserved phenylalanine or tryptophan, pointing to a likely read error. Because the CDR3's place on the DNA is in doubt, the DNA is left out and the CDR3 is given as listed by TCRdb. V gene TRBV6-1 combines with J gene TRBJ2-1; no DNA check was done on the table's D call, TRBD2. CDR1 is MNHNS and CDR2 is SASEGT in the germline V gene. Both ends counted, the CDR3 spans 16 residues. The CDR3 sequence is CASSEPSGEGEETPYS.

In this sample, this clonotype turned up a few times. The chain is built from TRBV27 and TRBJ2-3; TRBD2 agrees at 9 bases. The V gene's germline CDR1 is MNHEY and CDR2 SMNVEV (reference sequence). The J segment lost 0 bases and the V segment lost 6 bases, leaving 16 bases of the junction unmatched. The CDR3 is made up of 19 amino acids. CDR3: CASRATGLAGQSSTDTQYF. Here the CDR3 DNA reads TGTGCCAGCAGAGCCACGGGGCTAGCGGGACAGTCTAGCACAGATACGCAGTATTTT.

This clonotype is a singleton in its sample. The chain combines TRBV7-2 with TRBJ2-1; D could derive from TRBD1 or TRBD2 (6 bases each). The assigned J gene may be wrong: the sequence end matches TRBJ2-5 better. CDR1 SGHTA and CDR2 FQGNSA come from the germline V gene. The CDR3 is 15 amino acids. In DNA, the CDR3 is TGTGCCAGCAGCACGGGGGCTACTATACAAGAGACCCAGTACTTC. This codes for CASSTGATIQETQYF.

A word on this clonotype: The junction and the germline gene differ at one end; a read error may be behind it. In nucleotides, the CDR3 is TGTGCCAGCAGACTCCCAGACAGTGTACGCACAGGGACGCAGTTTTTT. This sequence encodes CASRLPDSVRTGTQFF. The chain is built from TRBV6-1 and TRBJ2-3; the D gene is possibly TRBD1 (6 bases). This CDR3 region has 16 residues. Germline CDR1 MNHNS, CDR2 SASEGT.

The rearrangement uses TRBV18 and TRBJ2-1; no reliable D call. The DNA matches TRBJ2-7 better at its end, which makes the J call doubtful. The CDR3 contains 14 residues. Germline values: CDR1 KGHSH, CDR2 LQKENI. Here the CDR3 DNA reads TGTGCCAGCTCACGAAGAGAACTGATCTACGAGCAGTACTTC. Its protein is CASSRRELIYEQYF.

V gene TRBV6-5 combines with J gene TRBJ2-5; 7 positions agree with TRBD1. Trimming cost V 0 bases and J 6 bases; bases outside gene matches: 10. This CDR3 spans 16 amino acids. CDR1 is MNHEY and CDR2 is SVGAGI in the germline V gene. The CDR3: CASSYSRMAGGKTQYF. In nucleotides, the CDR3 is TGTGCCAGCAGTTACTCTAGGATGGCAGGGGGAAAGACCCAGTACTTC.

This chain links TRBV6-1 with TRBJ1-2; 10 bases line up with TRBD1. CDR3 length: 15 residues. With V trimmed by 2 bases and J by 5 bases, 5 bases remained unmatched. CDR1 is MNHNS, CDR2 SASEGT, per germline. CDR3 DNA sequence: TGTGCCAGCAGTGAAAGACAGGGGGCTTTTTATGGCTACACCTTC. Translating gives CASSERQGAFYGYTF.

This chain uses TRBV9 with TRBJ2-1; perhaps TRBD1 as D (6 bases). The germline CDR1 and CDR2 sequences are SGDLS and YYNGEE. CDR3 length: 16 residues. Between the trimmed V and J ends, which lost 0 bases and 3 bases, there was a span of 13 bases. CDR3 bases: TGTGCCAGCAGCGTAGGGGTAGGGGGTCTCTACAATGAGCAGTTCTTC. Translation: CASSVGVGGLYNEQFF.

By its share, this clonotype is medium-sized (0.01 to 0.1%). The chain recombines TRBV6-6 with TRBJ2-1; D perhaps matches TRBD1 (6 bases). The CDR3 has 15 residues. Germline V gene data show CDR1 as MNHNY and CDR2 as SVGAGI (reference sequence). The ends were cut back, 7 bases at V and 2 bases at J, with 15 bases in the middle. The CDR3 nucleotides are TGTGCCAGCACCCCGGTCAGGGGCGCCTACAATGAGCAGTTCTTC. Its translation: CASTPVRGAYNEQFF.

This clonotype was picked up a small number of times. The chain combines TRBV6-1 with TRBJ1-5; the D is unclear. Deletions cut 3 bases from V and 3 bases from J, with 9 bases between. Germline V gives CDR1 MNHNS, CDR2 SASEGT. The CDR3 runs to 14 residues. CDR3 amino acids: CASSDAGINQPQHF. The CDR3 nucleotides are TGTGCCAGCAGTGATGCAGGTATCAATCAGCCCCAGCATTTT.

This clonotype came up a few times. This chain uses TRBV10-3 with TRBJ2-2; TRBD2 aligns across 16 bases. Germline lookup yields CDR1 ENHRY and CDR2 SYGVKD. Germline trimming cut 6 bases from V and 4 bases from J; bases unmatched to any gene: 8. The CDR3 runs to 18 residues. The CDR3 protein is CAIRTGLAGGPGTGELFF. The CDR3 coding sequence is TGTGCCATCAGGACGGGACTAGCGGGAGGGCCAGGCACCGGGGAGCTGTTTTTT.

CDR3 amino acids: CASSLAADTQYF. The CDR3 DNA reads as TGTGCCAGCAGCTTAGCCGCAGATACGCAGTATTTT. The chain uses TRBV7-2 and TRBJ2-3, with unresolved D. V dropped 0 bases and J dropped 4 bases, with 2 bases sitting between them. CDR1 and CDR2 from the germline V gene are SGHTA and FQGNSA. The CDR3 totals 12 residues. The full variable domain, its missing parts supplied by reference TRBV7-2 and TRBJ2-3, is GAGVSQSPSNKVTEKGKDVELRCDPISGHTALYWYRQSLGQGLEFLIYFQGNSAPDKSGLPSDRFSAERTGGSVSTLTIQRTQQEDSAVYLCASSLAADTQYFGPGTRLTVL.

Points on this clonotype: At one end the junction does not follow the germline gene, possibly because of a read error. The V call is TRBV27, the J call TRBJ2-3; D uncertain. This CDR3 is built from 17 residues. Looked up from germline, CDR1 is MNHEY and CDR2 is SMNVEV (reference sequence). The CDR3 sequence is CASSLSVGRKTKDMQYF. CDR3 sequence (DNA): TGTGCCAGCAGTTTATCAGTCGGGCGGAAAACCAAAGACATGCAGTACTTT.

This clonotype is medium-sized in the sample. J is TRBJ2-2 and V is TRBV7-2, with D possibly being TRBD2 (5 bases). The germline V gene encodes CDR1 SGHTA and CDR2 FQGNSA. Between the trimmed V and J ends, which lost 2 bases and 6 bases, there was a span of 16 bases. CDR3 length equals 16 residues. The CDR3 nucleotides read TGTGCCAGCAGCTTAAGCTTCGACTCAGCGGCCGGGGAGCTGTTTTTT. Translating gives CASSLSFDSAAGELFF.

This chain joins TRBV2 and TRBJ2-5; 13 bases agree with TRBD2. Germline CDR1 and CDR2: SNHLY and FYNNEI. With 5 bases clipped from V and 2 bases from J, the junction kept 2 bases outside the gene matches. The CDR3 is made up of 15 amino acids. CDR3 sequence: CASSRTSGRQETQYF. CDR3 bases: TGTGCCAGCAGTCGGACTAGCGGGAGACAAGAGACCCAGTACTTC.

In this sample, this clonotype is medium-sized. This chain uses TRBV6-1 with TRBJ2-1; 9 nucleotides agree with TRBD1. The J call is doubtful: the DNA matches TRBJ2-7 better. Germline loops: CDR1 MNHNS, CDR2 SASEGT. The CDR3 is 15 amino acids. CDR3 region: CASSEYVPGQGEQYF. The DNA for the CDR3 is TGTGCCAGCAGTGAATATGTCCCGGGACAGGGTGAGCAGTACTTC.